The rows below give T cell receptor beta chains drawn from one sample of a study of cytomegalovirus exposure and HLA in healthy donors. TCRdb keeps only in-frame clones here, not all; method: immunoSEQ multiplex PCR. The sample lists fewer than 90,000 clones, approximately 95% occurring once. Source material: PBMCs. The receptors were gathered from a man between 18 and 29 years old in good health and CMV-seropositive. Each CDR3 is given with its conserved first and last residue. D genes are given only for firm matches. Only some rows state a clone size, as once, few, many or a class for expanded clones.

clone size	CDR3 length	D gene	J gene	V gene	CDR3 DNA	CDR3 protein
-	13	-	TRBJ1-4	TRBV25-1	TGTGCCAGCAGTCGCTACTTCGGGGAAAAACTGTTTTTT	CASSRYFGEKLFF
-	13	-	TRBJ2-7	TRBV6-5	TGTGCCAGCAGTGGTCAGGGGTCTACCGAGCAGTACTTC	CASSGQGSTEQYF
-	12	-	TRBJ2-7	TRBV7-9	TGTGCCAGCAGCTCGAATCAGGGAAGGCAGTACTTC	CASSSNQGRQYF
-	16	-	TRBJ2-3	TRBV10-1	TGCGCCAGCAGTGAGGGTTGGGGGCGCGCCACAGATACGCAGTATTTT	CASSEGWGRATDTQYF
once	14	-	TRBJ2-1	TRBV28	TGTGCCAGCAGTTTTTTGGACAGGGAGGGTGAGCAGTTCTTC	CASSFLDREGEQFF
-	15	TRBD2	TRBJ2-3	TRBV15	TGTGCCACCAGCCGGGACTACCTGAACACAGATACGCAGTATTTT	CATSRDYLNTDTQYF
-	12	-	TRBJ1-1	TRBV7-9	TGTGCCAGCAGCCGCTGGGGGGATGAAGCTTTCTTT	CASSRWGDEAFF
-	12	-	TRBJ2-7	TRBV7-2	TGTGCCAGCAGCTTCTTCTCCTACGAGCAGTACTTC	CASSFFSYEQYF
-	15	-	TRBJ1-1	TRBV5-1	TGCGCCAGCAGCTTGGGCACGGTCCAGAACACTGAAGCTTTCTTT	CASSLGTVQNTEAFF
-	12	-	TRBJ2-7	TRBV27	TGTGCCAGCAGTTCCGCACAAGACGAGCAGTACTTC	CASSSAQDEQYF
-	15	TRBD2	TRBJ2-3	TRBV9	TGTGCCAGCAGCGTAGAACTAGCGGGTTCAGATACGCAGTATTTT	CASSVELAGSDTQYF
-	13	-	TRBJ1-3	TRBV2	TGTGCCAGTAACACCGACTCTGGAAACACCATATATTTT	CASNTDSGNTIYF
-	15	-	TRBJ2-5	TRBV4-1	TGCGCCAGCAGTGCCAGAGGACTCAACCAAGAGACCCAGTACTTC	CASSARGLNQETQYF
-	12	-	TRBJ1-1	TRBV29-1	TGCAGCGTTGTTGGGGCCGACACGGCGGCTTTCTTT	CSVVGADTAAFF
-	14	-	TRBJ2-3	TRBV29-1	TGCAGCGTTGACTCTCGGGGATCCACAGATACGCAGTATTTT	CSVDSRGSTDTQYF
-	14	-	TRBJ2-5	TRBV7-9	TGTGCCAGCAGCCCTCCGCGAGGCCAAGAGACCCAGTACTTC	CASSPPRGQETQYF